This T cell receptor (beta chain) came from a study of response to subunit inactivated influenza vaccine. The study's findings and limits: The authors suggested that every seasonal influenza vaccination recruits few new T cells.

Turning to this clonotype: Its specificity is unknown.

TCRdb independently ran MiXCR on the RT-PCR reads; one entry per CDR3 protein. The sample holds around 760,000 distinct CDR3 sequences, approximately 14% seen once. Germline CDR1 MGHDK, CDR2 SYGVNS. V was trimmed by 5 bases and J by 6 bases, leaving 13 bases between them. CDR3 length equals 14 residues. This chain uses TRBV25-1 with TRBJ2-2; a possible D gene is TRBD1 (6 bases). The receptor was derived from a man in his forties or fifties who received an inactivated influenza vaccine. Specimen: PBMCs from blood, collected around 14 days before vaccination. CDR3 region: CASSPRKGAGELFF. In DNA, the CDR3 is TGTGCCAGCAGTCCCCGGAAGGGGGCCGGGGAGCTGTTTTTT.